The clone carrying this T cell receptor beta chain appeared a few times. The antigen is unknown. The data derive from a study of T cell repertoires in cytomegalovirus infection. Overall study context: Recently identified HLA-C-restricted CMV epitopes were used, and well-studied HLA-B-restricted CMV epitopes were used as well. Based on public TCR beta signatures, there were indications of CMV infection and of a matching HLA type.

The CDR3 extends over 14 amino acids. J gave up 4 bases and V 4 bases, and 0 bases lay outside the gene matches. Overall study findings and caveats: The ex vivo response was dominated by HLA-C-restricted CMV-specific TCR beta clonotypes.

TCRdb re-derived calls from the reads in MiXCR, one entry per CDR3 protein. The table has about 770,000 distinct CDR3 sequences, roughly 28% seen once. The chain couples TRBV12-3 or TRBV12-4 to TRBJ2-5; 13 nucleotides agree with TRBD2. The clonotype originates from a human donor in good health (CMV status not recorded). Some clones in this sample may be carry-over from other donors' samples. The sample consisted of cultured CD8+ T cells from PBMCs, taken from culture after CMV antigen stimulation. The CDR3 loop is CASSWTSGGETQYF. CDR3 coding DNA: TGTGCCAGCAGTTGGACTAGCGGGGGAGAGACCCAGTACTTC.